This T cell receptor beta chain was retrieved from a study of blood T cell repertoires in COVID-19 (dated by TCRdb to 2020 to 2021). Regarding the study in general: Samples covering the acute and convalescent phases of COVID-19 were provided by collaborators in the United States, Italy and Spain. Where HLA class I and class II types were available, the types were taken from metadata supplied by the sample provider, not from assay-based typing. The dataset comprised deeply sampled blood TCRbeta repertoires from subjects exposed to, actively infected with, or recovered from COVID-19. The prospective study material was composed of cDNA or gDNA derived from T cells, B-cell-depleted T cells, or PBMCs. The repertoires were released in a freely available public database intended as a resource for research on the immune response to SARS-CoV-2. The samples were drawn from two sources: the first 160 participants of the ongoing ImmuneRACE study, and 1,254 subjects contributed by 6 global collaborators. Nearly every sample came with metadata listing a de-identified subject ID, COVID-19 status, age in years and sex. What the authors observed across the whole study: The amount of clinical and demographic metadata varied by source and participant and was provided uncurated.

Whole blood was collected in K2EDTA tubes by collaborating institutions according to the institutions' own protocols. For TCRbeta analysis, collaborator samples were shipped as frozen whole blood, as isolated PBMCs, or as DNA extracted from either sample type. As for this clone: Its target antigen remains unknown. No much larger clone is present one base from it, and per-base qualities are unavailable.

The germline V gene (reference sequence) supplies CDR1 LNHDA and CDR2 SQIVND. V is clipped by 3 bases and J by 2 bases, and the sequence between their germline boundaries is 11 bases long. The CDR3 spans 14 residues, from the cysteine through the phenylalanine. Only the CDR3 region is kept as DNA, spanning 42 bases read in frame from base 1. The immunoSEQ Assay, a bias-controlled multiplex PCR, was used to amplify TCRbeta CDR3 regions from genomic DNA. As for the original processing: Nucleated cell counts per sample were estimated from amplification of reference gene primers within the assay. Sequence reads were collapsed and filtered to measure the absolute abundance of every unique TCRbeta CDR3 rearrangement. For each sample, productive Simpson clonality was calculated as the square root of Simpson's diversity index across productive rearrangements. As stored in TCRdb, this immuneACCESS dataset retains in-frame rearrangements with V and J assigned. A fraction of the clones does not appear; measured against another copy, unresolved V genes explain less than half of the discrepancy, and the remainder lacks a known reason. V, J and clone size are those of that table, while D and trimming were read from the DNA. This sample lists about 90,000 clones; around 90% were detected once. The ten most abundant clones make up roughly 2.3% of the sample.

The sequenced sample consisted of peripheral blood. The chain couples TRBV19 to TRBJ2-7; matching of 5 bases hints at TRBD1 as the D gene. This sequence was found in a human donor with active COVID-19. The donor label of this sample is uncertain. The DNA is TGTGCCAGTAGTATCCCGGACATACCCTACGAGCAGTACTTC. It is translated as CASSIPDIPYEQYF.